This T cell receptor beta chain was identified in a study of response to subunit inactivated influenza vaccine. Overall study results and limits: Each seasonal influenza vaccination recruits few new T cells, the authors suggested.

As for this clonotype: Its antigen is still unknown.

The CDR3 has 16 amino acids. After removal of 3 bases from V and 4 bases from J, the junction contained 12 bases not matched to a gene. Germline V gene data show CDR1 as DFQATT and CDR2 as SNEGSKA (reference sequence). TCRdb reprocessed the RT-PCR reads via MiXCR and lists one record per CDR3 protein. The sample contains just under 250,000 distinct CDR3 sequences, 12% of which appear only once. The specimen was non-naive T cells sorted from PBMCs, collected around 15 days before vaccination. This TCR was sampled from a man aged 45-60 years who received an inactivated influenza vaccine. V gene TRBV20-1 combines with J gene TRBJ2-7; 10 bases are a match to TRBD2. CDR3 region: CSASSGGPSQMYEQYF. The CDR3 bases are TGCAGTGCTAGTAGCGGGGGGCCCTCCCAGATGTACGAGCAGTACTTC.